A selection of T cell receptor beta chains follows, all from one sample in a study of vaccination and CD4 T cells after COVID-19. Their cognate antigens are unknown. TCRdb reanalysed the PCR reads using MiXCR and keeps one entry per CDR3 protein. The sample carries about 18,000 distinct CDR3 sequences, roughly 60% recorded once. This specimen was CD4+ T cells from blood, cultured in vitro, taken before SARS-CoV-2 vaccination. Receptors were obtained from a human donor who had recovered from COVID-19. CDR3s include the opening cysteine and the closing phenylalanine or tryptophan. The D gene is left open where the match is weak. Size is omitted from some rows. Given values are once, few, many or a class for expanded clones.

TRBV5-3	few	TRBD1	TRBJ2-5	CASSPGTVQETQYF	TGTGCCAGCAGCCCTGGGACAGTCCAAGAGACCCAGTACTTC
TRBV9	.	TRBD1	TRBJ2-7	CASSARQGFEQYF	TGTGCCAGCAGCGCCCGACAGGGTTTTGAGCAGTACTTC
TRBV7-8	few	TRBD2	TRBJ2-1	CASSLEGRSGRGDEQFF	TGTGCCAGCAGCTTAGAGGGGCGGAGCGGGAGAGGCGATGAGCAGTTCTTC
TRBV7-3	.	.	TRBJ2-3	CASSSSQDTQYF	TGTGCCAGCAGCAGTTCTCAGGATACGCAGTATTTT
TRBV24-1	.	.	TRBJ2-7	CATSDRVEQYF	TGTGCCACCAGTGACAGGGTCGAGCAGTACTTC
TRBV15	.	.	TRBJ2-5	CATSRGETQYF	TGTGCCACCAGCAGAGGGGAGACCCAGTACTTC
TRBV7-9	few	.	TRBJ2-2	CASSFKSGGTGELFF	TGTGCCAGCAGCTTCAAGAGTGGCGGAACCGGGGAGCTGTTTTTT
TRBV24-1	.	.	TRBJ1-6	CATSDLPGSPLHF	TGTGCCACCAGTGATTTGCCGGGTTCACCCCTCCACTTT
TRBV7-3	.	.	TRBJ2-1	CASSLSGSGTYNEQFF	TGTGCCAGCAGCTTAAGTGGGTCAGGGACCTACAATGAGCAGTTCTTC
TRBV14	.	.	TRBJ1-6	CASSPAGYSPLHF	TGTGCCAGCAGCCCGGCAGGGTATTCACCCCTCCACTTT
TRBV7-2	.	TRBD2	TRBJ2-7	CASSLTGGSGYEQYF	TGTGCCAGCAGCTTAACCGGCGGGAGTGGATACGAGCAGTACTTC
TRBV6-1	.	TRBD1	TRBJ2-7	CASRETGGAGEQYF	TGTGCCAGCAGGGAGACAGGGGGAGCGGGCGAGCAGTACTTC
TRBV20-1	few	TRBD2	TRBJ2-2	CSAPKGTSEYTGELFF	TGCAGTGCGCCCAAAGGGACTAGCGAGTACACCGGGGAGCTGTTTTTT
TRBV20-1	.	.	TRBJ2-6	CSAPLPGGGANVLTF	TGCAGTGCTCCCTTGCCGGGTGGTGGGGCCAACGTCCTGACTTTC
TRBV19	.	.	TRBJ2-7	CASSIAGGLEQYF	TGTGCCAGTAGTATAGCGGGGGGCCTCGAGCAGTACTTC
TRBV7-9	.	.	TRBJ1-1	CASRWDGDTEAFF	TGTGCCAGCAGATGGGACGGGGACACTGAAGCTTTCTTT
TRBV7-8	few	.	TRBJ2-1	CASRFKLGTYNEQFF	TGTGCCAGCAGATTTAAGCTGGGGACTTACAATGAGCAGTTCTTC
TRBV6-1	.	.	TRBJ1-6	CARGIDSYNSPLHF	TGTGCCAGGGGGATAGACAGTTATAATTCACCCCTCCACTTT
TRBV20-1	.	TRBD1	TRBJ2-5	CSAPDTGQGDVGTQYF	TGCAGTGCTCCTGACACTGGACAGGGTGACGTGGGGACCCAGTACTTC
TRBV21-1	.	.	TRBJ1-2	CASSKAYSRTDSGYTF	TGTGCCAGCAGCAAAGCATACTCAAGGACAGATTCGGGCTACACCTTC
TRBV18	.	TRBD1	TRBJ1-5	CASSPTLSDRGGQPQHF	TGTGCCAGCTCACCAACTTTATCGGACAGGGGAGGGCAGCCCCAGCATTTT
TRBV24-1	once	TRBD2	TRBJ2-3	CTTSDPGLESGDTQYF	TGTACCACCAGTGATCCGGGACTAGAATCCGGAGATACGCAGTATTTT
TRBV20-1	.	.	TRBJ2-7	CSASERAIRPRYEQYF	TGCAGTGCTAGCGAAAGAGCAATACGACCTAGATACGAGCAGTACTTC
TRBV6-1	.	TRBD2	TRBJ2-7	CASSLLAGVFYEQYF	TGTGCCAGCAGCCTTCTAGCGGGAGTGTTCTACGAGCAGTACTTC
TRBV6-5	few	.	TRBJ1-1	CASSSDGYTEAFF	TGTGCCAGCAGTTCGGACGGTTACACTGAAGCTTTCTTT
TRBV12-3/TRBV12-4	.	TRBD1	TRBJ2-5	CASSLTGFGETQYF	TGTGCCAGCAGTTTGACAGGGTTTGGGGAGACCCAGTACTTC
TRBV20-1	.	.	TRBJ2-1	CSATGTSNEQFF	TGCAGTGCCACCGGGACTTCGAATGAGCAGTTCTTC